The entry that follows covers one T cell receptor (beta chain) sequence. The target antigen is unknown. V dropped 0 bases and J dropped 3 bases, with 9 bases sitting between them. This CDR3 region has 14 residues. From germline, CDR1 is SEHNR and CDR2 FQNEAQ (reference sequence). This sample stems from a study of blood T cells in healthy people across ages. Turning to the study itself: About one barcoded beta molecule per two T cells came from capture by template switching. Study results and caveats: A conclusive naive versus antigen-experienced comparison was prevented by the unsorted PBMCs. Estimates of diversity drawn from one million T cells were considered underestimates.

Isolating PBMCs gave at least 6 million of these cells per sample. The second PCR ran roughly 6 to 12 cycles with a sample-barcoded 5' primer and J-beta primers. TCRdb re-called the 5' RACE reads with MiXCR, one entry per CDR3 protein. Among 920,000 or so distinct CDR3 sequences listed, over 35% were seen once. Source material: blood. The receptor's source is an older woman in good health. V usage is TRBV7-9 and J usage is TRBJ2-7, with D maybe TRBD2 (6 bases). The DNA of the CDR3 is TGTGCCAGCAGCTTAGCGGGGGGTTACTACGAGCAGTACTTC. This gives the protein CASSLAGGYYEQYF.